This is a list of T cell receptor beta chains from one sample in a study of T cell repertoires in cytomegalovirus infection. TCRdb reanalysed the reads using MiXCR and keeps one entry per CDR3 protein. The table shows around 900,000 distinct CDR3 sequences, with approximately 31% occurring only once. No antigen has been identified for these receptors. The sequenced sample was cultured CD8+ T cells from PBMCs, obtained from culture after CMV antigen stimulation. The receptors shown here come from a human donor in good health (CMV status not recorded). Some clones in this sample may be carry-over from other donors' samples. Each CDR3 is given with its conserved first and last residue.

j_call v_call cdr3_aa
TRBJ2-1 TRBV6-2/TRBV6-3 CASSYSILAGGQSSYNEQFF
TRBJ1-5 TRBV7-3 CASTVDPNQPQHF
TRBJ2-1 TRBV4-1 CASSHPGVAGTSYNEQFF
TRBJ2-5 TRBV2 CASNGQGETQYF
TRBJ2-1 TRBV4-1 CASSPQGALGASYNEQFF
TRBJ2-5 TRBV28 CASSLFRSGETQYF
TRBJ2-1 TRBV6-6 CASSYVGGSPEQFF
TRBJ1-6 TRBV27 CASSPNGLFLHF
TRBJ1-2 TRBV19 CASSPDRSYGYTF
TRBJ2-1 TRBV7-9 CASRYSEGYNEQFF
TRBJ1-2 TRBV4-1 CASSHEQGPEGYTF
TRBJ2-2 TRBV6-8 CTSSYLGQGIHTGELFF
TRBJ2-3 TRBV6-4 CASSDSRVGTDTQYF
TRBJ1-1 TRBV13 CASSLGRWDTEAFF
TRBJ2-3 TRBV12-5 CASGRADTQYF
TRBJ1-1 TRBV27 CASSFGLGSEAFF
TRBJ1-5 TRBV18 CASSRGIDQPQHF
TRBJ1-3 TRBV19 CASSVQGARGNTIYF
TRBJ2-1 TRBV7-6 CASSFSDRVLDEQFF
TRBJ2-1 TRBV6-5 CASSYSWPLDEQFF
TRBJ1-4 TRBV7-4 CVSNLGGGQEKLFF
TRBJ2-5 TRBV6-2/TRBV6-3 CASSYLKTQYF
TRBJ2-5 TRBV28 CASSTLSRGQETQYF
TRBJ1-2 TRBV7-9 CASSTGTVIGYTF
TRBJ2-4 TRBV7-8 CASSWLTGELAKNIQYF
TRBJ2-1 TRBV27 CASSLSLAGGDNEQFF
TRBJ2-5 TRBV7-6 CASSLNSGTGDFETQYF
TRBJ1-2 TRBV7-2 CASSLGTGWGGYTF
TRBJ2-2 TRBV10-3 CAIEKGNTGELFF
TRBJ2-1 TRBV11-3 CASSSNIGAGTGGNEQFF
TRBJ1-2 TRBV6-2/TRBV6-3 CASSRPTGVLDGYTF
TRBJ2-1 TRBV19 CASSIVWDNEQFF
TRBJ2-1 TRBV19 CASRSIRGEGVHNEQFF
TRBJ2-2 TRBV28 CASSALPGTAPNTGELFF
TRBJ1-1 TRBV15 CATSIGTEAFF
TRBJ2-5 TRBV6-8 CASRSETGKGRETQYF
TRBJ2-3 TRBV28 CASNFTDTQYF
TRBJ2-4 TRBV9 CASSVAGGGGGIQYF
TRBJ1-5 TRBV9 CASSVEGGREPQHF
TRBJ1-5 TRBV19 CASSIVGSNNQPQHF
TRBJ2-3 TRBV12-3/TRBV12-4 CASSFTGERTDTQYF
TRBJ2-7 TRBV25-1 CASRLDREVSTSMYF
TRBJ2-2 TRBV6-2/TRBV6-3 CATPSDRNTGELFF
TRBJ1-4 TRBV6-6 CASTTKTGQNEKLFF
TRBJ2-1 TRBV7-8 CASSLAGRGGRDEQFF
TRBJ2-1 TRBV7-9 CASSFAGTYHNEQFF
TRBJ2-7 TRBV6-1 CASNADGSYEQYF
TRBJ1-1 TRBV27 CASSYITGATEAFF
TRBJ2-5 TRBV4-1 CASSQDGPGTYQETQYF
TRBJ1-2 TRBV27 CASSSSGIIYGYTF
TRBJ2-1 TRBV7-8 CASSPFVTGSHNEQFF
TRBJ1-3 TRBV7-3 CASSLAEGWSGNTIYF
TRBJ2-3 TRBV27 CASSLSPLAGSTDTQYF